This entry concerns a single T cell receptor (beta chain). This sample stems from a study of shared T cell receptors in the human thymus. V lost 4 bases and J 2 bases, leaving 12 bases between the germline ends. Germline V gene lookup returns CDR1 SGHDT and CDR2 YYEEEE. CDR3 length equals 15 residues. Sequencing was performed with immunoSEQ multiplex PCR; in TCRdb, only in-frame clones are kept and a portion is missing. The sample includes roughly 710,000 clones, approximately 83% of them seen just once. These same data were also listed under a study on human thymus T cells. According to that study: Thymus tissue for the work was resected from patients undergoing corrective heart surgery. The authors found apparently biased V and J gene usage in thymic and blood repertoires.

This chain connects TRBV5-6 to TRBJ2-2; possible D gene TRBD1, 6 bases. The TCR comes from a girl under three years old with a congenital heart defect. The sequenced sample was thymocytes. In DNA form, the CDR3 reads TGTGCCAGCAGCACCCGGGACACCAACACCGGGGAGCTGTTTTTT. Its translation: CASSTRDTNTGELFF.